The clone carrying this TCR beta chain was detected a few times. The data stem from a study of spatial heterogeneity in lung cancer. Time point specified: sample taken at primary tumor resection. Whole RNA, isolated from tumor, nontumor lung or frozen PBMC, was sequenced without prior sorting. Germline lookup yields CDR1 LGHNA and CDR2 YSLEER. The CDR3 has 16 amino acids. V lost 0 bases and J lost 3; bases outside the gene matches: 7. On each TCR cDNA molecule, a unique molecular identifier was present. TCRdb used MiXCR to reprocess the 5' RACE reads, holding one entry per CDR3 protein. The sample consists of tens of thousands of distinct CDR3 sequences, about an eighth of them appearing once.

The sample consisted of PBMCs, taken at surgery. The rearrangement joins TRBV4-3 to TRBJ1-1; 7 bases are shared with TRBD1. The sequence was obtained from a male donor with early-stage non-small cell lung cancer. CDR3 nucleotide sequence: TGCGCCAGCAGCCAAGATCCCCCCGGACAGGACACTGAAGCTTTCTTT. This gives the protein CASSQDPPGQDTEAFF.